A single sample is the source of the 24 T cell receptor beta chains below, sequenced in a study of beta chain features in type 1 diabetes. The entirety of the isolated RNA underwent reverse transcription, so expressed TCRB transcripts were sequenced. Sequencing was performed with immunoSEQ multiplex PCR; in TCRdb, only in-frame clones are kept and a portion is missing. The sample records more than 85,000 clones, approximately 37% being singletons. The source material was stem cell memory CD4+ T cells from blood. Receptor source: a young woman in good health.

This rearrangement joins TRBV6-5 to TRBJ2-7; 8 bases fit TRBD1. In germline, CDR1 is MNHEY, CDR2 SVGAGI. This CDR3 contains 15 residues. V dropped 5 bases and J dropped 2; count of bases not matched to a gene: 8. DNA of the CDR3: TGTGCCAGCAGTCTGACAGGGGTCGTAACCTACGAGCAGTACTTC. This codes for CASSLTGVVTYEQYF.

The gene calls are TRBV18 and TRBJ2-6, with D maybe TRBD1 (6 bases). V lost 5 bases and J lost 2, with 13 bases in between. This CDR3 has 16 residues. Germline V gene data show CDR1 as KGHSH and CDR2 as LQKENI. CDR3 sequence: CASSNRVNAGANVLTF. Written as DNA, the CDR3 is TGTGCCAGCTCAAACAGGGTAAATGCTGGGGCCAACGTCCTGACTTTC.

The chain couples TRBV10-3 to TRBJ2-3, with TRBD2 matching 14 bases. The germline V gene encodes CDR1 ENHRY and CDR2 SYGVKD. The CDR3 has 15 residues. V trimming: 4 bases; J trimming: 5 bases; junction bases outside the gene matches: 2. CDR3 DNA sequence: TGTGCCATCAGTGGACTAGCGGGAGGGGGAGATACGCAGTATTTT. Its translation: CAISGLAGGGDTQYF.

This clone was seen at least ten times. The chain employs TRBV13 and TRBJ2-5; D not resolved. Deletions cut 3 bases from V and 4 bases from J, with 3 bases between. There are 11 residues in the CDR3. The germline gives CDR1 PRHDT, CDR2 FYEKMQ (reference sequence). The CDR3 nucleotides are TGTGCCAGCAGCTTCGGAGAGACCCAGTACTTC. Translation gives CASSFGETQYF.

The chain has TRBV6-1 and TRBJ2-4; the D gene is possibly TRBD2 (6 bases). The CDR3 extends over 14 amino acids. The V gene's germline CDR1 is MNHNS and CDR2 SASEGT. V was cut by 3 bases and J by 5 bases, with 11 bases left in between. The CDR3 sequence: CASSEGGSQNIQYF. The CDR3 coding sequence is TGTGCCAGCAGTGAGGGGGGAAGCCAAAACATTCAGTACTTC.

This clone was observed a single time. The V gene is TRBV28, the J gene TRBJ1-5; D is undetermined. Germline V gives CDR1 MDHEN, CDR2 SYDVKM. The CDR3 consists of 15 residues. V lost 2 bases to trimming and J lost 3 bases, with 11 bases between them. The chain's CDR3 is CASSLGLRFNQPQHF. DNA for the CDR3: TGTGCCAGCAGTTTAGGTTTGCGGTTCAATCAGCCCCAGCATTTT.

The rearrangement uses TRBV28 and TRBJ1-4; a possible D gene is TRBD1 (5 bases). The V gene lost 4 bases and the J gene lost 0 bases, with 12 bases spanning the gap. Germline V gene lookup returns CDR1 MDHEN and CDR2 SYDVKM. The CDR3 consists of 16 residues. CDR3 loop: CASSSPGGATNEKLFF. In DNA form, the CDR3 reads TGTGCCAGCAGTTCCCCGGGGGGGGCAACTAATGAAAAACTGTTTTTT.

The chain recombines TRBV5-1 with TRBJ2-1, with 10 bases lining up with TRBD2. CDR3 size: 15 residues. The germline V gene encodes CDR1 SGHRS and CDR2 YFSETQ. The junction had 4 bases not matched to a gene; V was cut back by 0 bases and J by 7 bases. CDR3 DNA: TGCGCCAGCAGCTTGGGAGCGGGAGGGTTAAATGAGCAGTTCTTC. Protein product: CASSLGAGGLNEQFF.

The chain combines TRBV27 with TRBJ2-7; 7 bases line up with TRBD2. The CDR3 contains 13 residues. From germline, CDR1 is MNHEY and CDR2 SMNVEV (reference sequence). The trim removed 6 bases at V and 4 bases at J, leaving 6 bases unmatched. The DNA for the CDR3 is TGTGCCAGCAGGAGCGGGATCGATTACGAGCAGTACTTC. This sequence encodes CASRSGIDYEQYF.

The chain has TRBV2 and TRBJ2-5, with TRBD1 matching over 9 bases. The J segment lost 1 base and the V segment lost 8 bases, leaving 11 bases of the junction unmatched. Germline lookup yields CDR1 SNHLY and CDR2 FYNNEI. This CDR3 contains 16 residues. CDR3 sequence: CASGPLGGQGQETQYF. CDR3 bases: TGTGCCAGCGGTCCTCTTGGGGGACAGGGCCAAGAGACCCAGTACTTC.

This clone was counted between two and nine times. The chain uses TRBV18 and TRBJ2-4; TRBD2 agrees at 7 bases. In germline, CDR1 is KGHSH, CDR2 LQKENI. The length of the CDR3 is 14 residues. V lost 2 bases to trimming and J lost 6 bases; unmatched junction nucleotides: 4. CDR3 DNA: TGTGCCAGCTCACCAGGACTAGACATAAACATTCAGTACTTC. Protein: CASSPGLDINIQYF.

The chain has TRBV28 and TRBJ2-1; TRBD2 agrees at 7 bases. This CDR3 is built from 18 residues. Per germline, CDR1 MDHEN and CDR2 SYDVKM. J gave up 2 bases and V 2 bases, and 12 bases lay outside the gene matches. In DNA, the CDR3 is TGTGCCAGCAGTTTAACACCGCCGGGACTACCAACCTACAATGAGCAGTTCTTC. This translates into CASSLTPPGLPTYNEQFF.

This chain uses TRBV10-1 with TRBJ2-3; 7 nucleotides line up with TRBD2. The CDR3 consists of 16 residues. After removal of 4 bases from V and 3 bases from J, the junction contained 10 bases not matched to a gene. The germline CDR1 and CDR2 sequences are WNHNN and SYGVQD (reference sequence). The CDR3 DNA reads as TGCGCCAGCAGTGGCGGCGGGAGCATGGTTACAGATACGCAGTATTTT. The encoded protein is CASSGGGSMVTDTQYF.

This clone turned up a few times. The chain combines TRBV6-1 with TRBJ2-7; 14 positions match TRBD2. In germline, CDR1 is MNHNS, CDR2 SASEGT. V was clipped by 5 bases and J by 6 bases; unmatched bases: 6. There are 15 residues in the CDR3. CDR3 in DNA: TGTGCCAGCAGTCATGGACTAGCGGGAGGTCGCGAGCAGTACTTC. Amino acids: CASSHGLAGGREQYF.

This chain joins TRBV5-1 and TRBJ1-4; D is unclear. This CDR3 is 14 amino acids long. The V gene's germline CDR1 is SGHRS and CDR2 YFSETQ. The V end was cut by 0 bases, the J end by 3 bases, with 6 bases between. In DNA form, the CDR3 reads TGCGCCAGCAGCTTGGGGCAGTCTAATGAAAAACTGTTTTTT. Residues: CASSLGQSNEKLFF.

This chain connects TRBV29-1 to TRBJ1-1, with D possibly TRBD1 on 6 matching bases. Trimming took 4 bases from V and 5 from J, leaving 14 bases between them. Germline-derived CDR1 and CDR2 are SQVTM and ANQGSEA. The CDR3 is 13 amino acids. CDR3 nucleotides: TGCAGCGTTGGAAGACAGGCGGCAACTGAAGCTTTCTTT. The encoded protein is CSVGRQAATEAFF. The full variable domain, completed using reference TRBV29-1 and TRBJ1-1, is SAVISQKPSRDICQRGTSLTIQCQVDSQVTMMFWYRQQPGQSLTLIATANQGSEATYESGFVIDKFPISRPNLTFSTLTVSNMSPEDSSIYLCSVGRQAATEAFFGQGTRLTVV.

This chain uses TRBV30 with TRBJ1-4; TRBD1 might be the D (5 bases). The CDR3 is made up of 15 amino acids. The V end lost 3 bases, the J end lost 2 bases, and 13 bases lay between the germline ends. Germline V gene data show CDR1 as GTSNPN and CDR2 as SVGIG (reference sequence). CDR3 residues: CAWSGDSATNEKLFF. CDR3 bases: TGTGCCTGGAGCGGCGACAGTGCGACTAATGAAAAACTGTTTTTT.

The rearrangement links TRBV18 to TRBJ2-1; no firm D call. The length of the CDR3 is 14 residues. Germline loops: CDR1 KGHSH, CDR2 LQKENI. V lost 2 bases and J lost 7, with 12 bases in between. The DNA of the CDR3 is TGTGCCAGCTCACCAAATGTTGGCGGTAATGAGCAGTTCTTC. Residues: CASSPNVGGNEQFF.

V is TRBV9 and J is TRBJ2-7, with D hard to call. CDR1 is SGDLS and CDR2 is YYNGEE in the germline V gene. The CDR3 is 16 amino acids. Trimming stripped 0 bases from V and 1 base from J, with 14 bases between. The CDR3 here is CASSVAPRTGSYEQYF. DNA of the CDR3: TGTGCCAGCAGCGTAGCTCCTCGCACGGGTTCCTACGAGCAGTACTTC.

The rearrangement links TRBV6-6 to TRBJ2-7; no clear D gene. CDR1 is MNHNY, CDR2 SVGAGI, per germline (reference sequence). The CDR3 has 14 amino acids. V gave up 5 bases and J gave up 2 bases, with 13 bases separating them. CDR3 residues: CASSTRSPPYEQYF. In DNA, the CDR3 is TGTGCCAGCAGTACCCGGTCTCCCCCCTACGAGCAGTACTTC.

This clone has more than one count but fewer than ten. Other DNA sequences in the same sample also yield this CDR3. As DNA, the CDR3 is TGCGCCAGCCGTAGGGGGGGCTCCTACGAGCAGTACTTC. The encoded protein is CASRRGGSYEQYF. The chain carries TRBV5-1 and TRBJ2-7, with a tentative D call TRBD2 (7 bases). The CDR3 is 13 residues long. V lost 7 bases and J 0 bases, leaving 11 bases between the germline ends. Germline CDR1 and CDR2: SGHRS and YFSETQ.

The genes are TRBV11-3 and TRBJ2-1; 8 bases align to TRBD1. The CDR3 runs 15 residues. V lost 4 bases, J lost 3 bases, and 5 bases stayed unmatched. The germline V gene encodes CDR1 SGHNT and CDR2 YENEEA. CDR3 residues: CASSSGQGRYNEQFF. CDR3 nucleotide sequence: TGTGCCAGCAGCTCTGGACAGGGACGCTACAATGAGCAGTTCTTC.

The chain has TRBV6-5 and TRBJ1-4, with D unclear. Trimming pared 8 bases from V and 0 bases from J, leaving 7 bases between. In germline, CDR1 is MNHEY, CDR2 SVGAGI. The CDR3 runs to 13 residues. This CDR3 reads CASAGATNEKLFF. The CDR3 DNA reads TGTGCCAGCGCGGGTGCAACTAATGAAAAACTGTTTTTT.

This clone has only one observation. The rearrangement links TRBV7-2 to TRBJ1-4; TRBD1 might be the D (6 bases). V gave up 0 bases and J gave up 3 bases, with 8 bases separating them. The V gene's germline CDR1 is SGHTA and CDR2 FQGNSA. The CDR3 is 15 residues long. The CDR3 is CASSLAAGANEKLFF. The CDR3 DNA sequence: TGTGCCAGCAGCTTAGCGGCAGGGGCTAATGAAAAACTGTTTTTT.